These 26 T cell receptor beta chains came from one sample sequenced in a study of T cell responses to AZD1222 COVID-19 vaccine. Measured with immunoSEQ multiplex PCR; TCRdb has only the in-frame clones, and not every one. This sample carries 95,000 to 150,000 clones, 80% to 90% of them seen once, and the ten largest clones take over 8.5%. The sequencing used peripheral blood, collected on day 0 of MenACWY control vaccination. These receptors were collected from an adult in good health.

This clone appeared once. CDR3 sequence reads: CASRIRDTVYGYTF. The CDR3, as DNA: TGTGCCAGCAGGATCCGGGACACGGTCTATGGCTACACCTTC. The chain is built from TRBV6-6 and TRBJ1-2; maybe TRBD1 (6 bases). Germline V lookup: CDR1 MNHNY, CDR2 SVGAGI (reference sequence). This CDR3 region has 14 residues. Trimming removed 6 bases at V and 4 bases at J, with 15 bases between.

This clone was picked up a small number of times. CDR3 region: CASKSTGFNYGYTF. DNA of the CDR3: TGTGCCAGCAAATCGACAGGCTTTAACTATGGCTACACCTTC. The rearrangement uses TRBV28 and TRBJ1-2; possibly TRBD1 for D (6 bases). The CDR3 consists of 14 residues. Germline V CDR1 and CDR2: MDHEN, SYDVKM. The ends were cut back, 7 bases at V and 1 base at J, with 13 bases in the middle.

In DNA, the CDR3 is TGCGCCAGCAGCCAAACCCTCATGACTAGCGGGACAAAAGGCAATGAGCAGTTCTTC. This codes for CASSQTLMTSGTKGNEQFF. V gene TRBV4-3 combines with J gene TRBJ2-1; 11 bases match TRBD2. This CDR3 region has 19 residues. Germline CDR1 reads LGHNA; CDR2 reads YSLEER. V shed 2 bases and J 6 bases; nucleotides not matched to a gene: 15.

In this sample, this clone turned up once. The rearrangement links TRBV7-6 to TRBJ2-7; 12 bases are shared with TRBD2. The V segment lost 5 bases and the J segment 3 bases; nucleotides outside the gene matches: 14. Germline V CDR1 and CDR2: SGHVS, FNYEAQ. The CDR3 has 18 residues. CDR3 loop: CASSLSSWTSGDLYEQYF. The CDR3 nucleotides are TGTGCCAGCAGCCTCTCATCATGGACTAGCGGGGACCTCTACGAGCAGTACTTC.

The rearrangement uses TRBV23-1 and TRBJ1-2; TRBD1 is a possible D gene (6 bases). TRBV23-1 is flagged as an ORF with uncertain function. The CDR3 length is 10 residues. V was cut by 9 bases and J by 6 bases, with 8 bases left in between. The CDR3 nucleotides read TGCGCCAGTAGGGGGAATGGCTACACCTTC. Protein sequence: CASRGNGYTF.

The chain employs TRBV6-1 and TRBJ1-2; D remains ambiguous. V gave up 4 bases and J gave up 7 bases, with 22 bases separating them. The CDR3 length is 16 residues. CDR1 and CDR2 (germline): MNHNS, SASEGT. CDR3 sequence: CASSGTTAGSGLGYTF. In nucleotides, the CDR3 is TGTGCCAGCAGTGGTACCACAGCGGGAAGCGGCCTTGGCTACACCTTC.

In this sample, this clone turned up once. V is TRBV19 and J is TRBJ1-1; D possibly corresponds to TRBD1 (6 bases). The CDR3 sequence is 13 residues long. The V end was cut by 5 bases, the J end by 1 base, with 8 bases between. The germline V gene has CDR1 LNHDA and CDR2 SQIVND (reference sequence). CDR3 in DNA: TGTGCCAGTAGTCTGGACAGGAACACTGAAGCTTTCTTT. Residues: CASSLDRNTEAFF.

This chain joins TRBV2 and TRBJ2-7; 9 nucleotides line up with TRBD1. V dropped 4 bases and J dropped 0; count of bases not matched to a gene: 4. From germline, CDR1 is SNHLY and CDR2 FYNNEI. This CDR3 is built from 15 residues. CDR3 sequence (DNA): TGTGCCAGCAGTGCCGGGACAGGGAGCTCCTACGAGCAGTACTTC. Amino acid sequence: CASSAGTGSSYEQYF.

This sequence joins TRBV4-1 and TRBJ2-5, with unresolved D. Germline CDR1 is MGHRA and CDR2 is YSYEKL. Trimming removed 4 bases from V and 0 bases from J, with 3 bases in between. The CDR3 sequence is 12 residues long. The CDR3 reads CASSRNQETQYF. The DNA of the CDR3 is TGCGCCAGCAGCCGTAACCAAGAGACCCAGTACTTC.

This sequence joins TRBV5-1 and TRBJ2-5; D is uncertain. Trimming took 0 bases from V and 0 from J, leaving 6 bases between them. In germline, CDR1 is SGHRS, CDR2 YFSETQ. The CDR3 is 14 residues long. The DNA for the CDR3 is TGCGCCAGCAGCTTGGGTGAAAACCAAGAGACCCAGTACTTC. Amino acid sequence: CASSLGENQETQYF.

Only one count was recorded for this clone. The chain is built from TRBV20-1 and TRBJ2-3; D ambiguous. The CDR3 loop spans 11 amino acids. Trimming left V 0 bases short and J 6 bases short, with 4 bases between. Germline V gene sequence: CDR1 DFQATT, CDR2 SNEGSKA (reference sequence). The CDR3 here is CSARDVDTQYF. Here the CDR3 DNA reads TGCAGTGCTAGAGATGTTGATACGCAGTATTTT.

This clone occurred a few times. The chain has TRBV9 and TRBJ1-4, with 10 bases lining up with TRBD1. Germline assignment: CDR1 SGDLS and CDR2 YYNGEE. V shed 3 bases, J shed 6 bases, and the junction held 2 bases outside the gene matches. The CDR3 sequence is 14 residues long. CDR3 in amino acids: CASSAGTGDEKLFF. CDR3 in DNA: TGTGCCAGCAGCGCCGGGACAGGGGATGAAAAACTGTTTTTT.

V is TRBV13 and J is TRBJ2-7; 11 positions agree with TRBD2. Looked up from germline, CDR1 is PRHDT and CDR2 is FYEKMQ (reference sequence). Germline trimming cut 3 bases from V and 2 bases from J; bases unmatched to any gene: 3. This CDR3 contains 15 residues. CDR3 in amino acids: CASSFRLAGTYEQYF. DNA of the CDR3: TGTGCCAGCAGCTTCCGACTAGCGGGGACCTACGAGCAGTACTTC.

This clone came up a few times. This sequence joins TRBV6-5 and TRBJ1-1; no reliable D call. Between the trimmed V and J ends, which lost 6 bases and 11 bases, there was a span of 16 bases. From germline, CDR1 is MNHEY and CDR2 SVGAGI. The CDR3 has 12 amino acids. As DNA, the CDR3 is TGTGCCAGCAGAGAGCCGGCCCCCGTGGCTTTCTTT. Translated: CASREPAPVAFF.

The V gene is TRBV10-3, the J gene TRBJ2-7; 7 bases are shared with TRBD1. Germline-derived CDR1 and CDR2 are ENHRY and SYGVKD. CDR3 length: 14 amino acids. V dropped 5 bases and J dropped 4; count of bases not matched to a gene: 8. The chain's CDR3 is CAISRARGTYEQYF. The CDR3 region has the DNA TGTGCCATCAGTCGGGCCAGGGGGACATACGAGCAGTACTTC.

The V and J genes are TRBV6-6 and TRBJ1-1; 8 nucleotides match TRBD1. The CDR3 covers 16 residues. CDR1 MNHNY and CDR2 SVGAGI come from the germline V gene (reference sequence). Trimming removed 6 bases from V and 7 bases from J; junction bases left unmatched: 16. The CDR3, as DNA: TGTGCCAGCAGCTCTCATCGGACAGGGCGAAGGGGTGAAGCTTTCTTT. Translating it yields CASSSHRTGRRGEAFF.

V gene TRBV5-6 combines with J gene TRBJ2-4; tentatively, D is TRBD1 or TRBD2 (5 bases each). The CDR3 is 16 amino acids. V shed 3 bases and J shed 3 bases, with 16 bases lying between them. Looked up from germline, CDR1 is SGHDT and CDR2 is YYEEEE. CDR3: CASSYLGRSGKNIQYF. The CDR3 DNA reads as TGTGCCAGCAGCTACCTGGGGCGGAGCGGCAAAAACATTCAGTACTTC.

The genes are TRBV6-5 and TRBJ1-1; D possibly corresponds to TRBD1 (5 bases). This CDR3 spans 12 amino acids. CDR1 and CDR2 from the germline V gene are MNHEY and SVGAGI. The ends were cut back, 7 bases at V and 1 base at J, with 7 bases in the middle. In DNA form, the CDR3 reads TGTGCCAGCACGGGGCGGAACACTGAAGCTTTCTTT. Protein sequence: CASTGRNTEAFF.

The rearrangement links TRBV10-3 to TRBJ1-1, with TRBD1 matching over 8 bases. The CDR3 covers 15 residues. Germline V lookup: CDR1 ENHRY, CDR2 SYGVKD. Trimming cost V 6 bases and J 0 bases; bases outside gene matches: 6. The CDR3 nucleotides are TGTGCCATCAGGGACGACAGGGGCTTGAACACTGAAGCTTTCTTT. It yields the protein CAIRDDRGLNTEAFF.

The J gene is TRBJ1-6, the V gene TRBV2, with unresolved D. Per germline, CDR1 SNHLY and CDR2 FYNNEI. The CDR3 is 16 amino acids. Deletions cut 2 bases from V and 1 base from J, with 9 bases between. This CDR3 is CASSESIRSYNSPLHF. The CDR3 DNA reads TGTGCCAGCAGTGAATCTATCAGATCCTATAATTCACCCCTCCACTTT. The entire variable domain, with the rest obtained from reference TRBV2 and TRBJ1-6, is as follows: EPEVTQTPSHQVTQMGQEVILRCVPISNHLYFYWYRQILGQKVEFLVSFYNNEISEKSEIFDDQFSVERPDGSNFTLKIRSTKLEDSAMYFCASSESIRSYNSPLHFGNGTRLTVT.

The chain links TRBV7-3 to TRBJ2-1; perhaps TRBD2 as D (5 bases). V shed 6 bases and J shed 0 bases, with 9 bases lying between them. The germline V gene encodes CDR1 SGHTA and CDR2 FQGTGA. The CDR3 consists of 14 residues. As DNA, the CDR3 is TGTGCCAGCAGAGCGGATGACTCCTACAATGAGCAGTTCTTC. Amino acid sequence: CASRADDSYNEQFF.

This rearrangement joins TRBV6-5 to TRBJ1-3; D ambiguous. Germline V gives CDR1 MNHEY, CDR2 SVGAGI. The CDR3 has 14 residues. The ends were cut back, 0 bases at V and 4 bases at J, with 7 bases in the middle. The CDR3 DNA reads TGTGCCAGCAGTTACTCGTTGGACGGAAACACCATATATTTT. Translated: CASSYSLDGNTIYF.

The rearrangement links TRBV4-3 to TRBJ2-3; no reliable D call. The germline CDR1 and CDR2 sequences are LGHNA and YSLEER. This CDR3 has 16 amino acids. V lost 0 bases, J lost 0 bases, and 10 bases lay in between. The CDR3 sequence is CASSQEPRKSTDTQYF. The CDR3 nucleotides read TGCGCCAGCAGCCAAGAACCTAGAAAAAGCACAGATACGCAGTATTTT.

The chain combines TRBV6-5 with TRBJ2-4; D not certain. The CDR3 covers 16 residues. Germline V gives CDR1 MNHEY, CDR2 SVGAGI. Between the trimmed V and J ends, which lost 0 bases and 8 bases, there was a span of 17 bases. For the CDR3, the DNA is TGTGCCAGCAGTTACTCCAAGCTAGGATCCGCTGACATTCAGTACTTC. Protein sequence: CASSYSKLGSADIQYF.

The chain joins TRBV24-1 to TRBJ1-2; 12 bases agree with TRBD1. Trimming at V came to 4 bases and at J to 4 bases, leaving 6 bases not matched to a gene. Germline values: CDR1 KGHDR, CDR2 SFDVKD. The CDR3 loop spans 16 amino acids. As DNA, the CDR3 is TGTGCCACCAGTGACTCCGGGACAGGGGGCCTCTATGGCTACACCTTC. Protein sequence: CATSDSGTGGLYGYTF.

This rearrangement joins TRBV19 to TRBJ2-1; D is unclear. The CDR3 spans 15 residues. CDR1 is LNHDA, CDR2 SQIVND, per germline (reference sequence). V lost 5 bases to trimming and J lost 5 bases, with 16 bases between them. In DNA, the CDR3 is TGTGCCAGTAGTGTAGTAAGCAGGAAAGACAATGAGCAGTTCTTC. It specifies CASSVVSRKDNEQFF.